This TCR beta chain was recovered during a study of shared clonotypes between healthy human individuals. The study's findings and limits: The study sampled only blood, and tissue repertoires likely differ.

Profiled with immunoSEQ multiplex PCR; TCRdb holds only in-frame clones, not every one. The repertoire has around 500,000 clones, 70% to 80% of them found once; the top ten carry about 12%. Donors comprised healthy HIV-negative adults lacking recent acute infections or vaccinations. The study drew all its donors from Caucasian adults living in Nashville, Tennessee. Note on this clone: The target antigen is unknown.

This CDR3 contains 17 residues. V gave up 0 bases and J gave up 4 bases; unmatched junction bases: 10. Per germline, CDR1 LGHNA and CDR2 YSLEER. The chain employs TRBV4-3 and TRBJ2-7, with TRBD1 identical over 9 bases. Sequenced material: PBMCs. This TCR derives from a woman aged 40 to 50 in good health. Some clones in this sample may be carry-over from other donors' samples. This chain's CDR3 is CASSQEQGTGQWYEQYF. CDR3 nucleotide sequence: TGCGCCAGCAGCCAAGAACAAGGGACAGGGCAGTGGTACGAGCAGTACTTC.